The 21 T cell receptor beta chains listed next were all sequenced from one sample in a study of cytomegalovirus exposure and HLA in healthy donors. Measured with immunoSEQ multiplex PCR; TCRdb has only the in-frame clones, and not every one. The table has about 330,000 clones, roughly nine tenths seen once; the top ten hold approximately 1.2%. Sequenced: PBMCs. These TCRs come from a woman between 25 and 40 years old in good health and CMV-seropositive.

This chain uses TRBV5-1 with TRBJ2-5; 8 bases match TRBD1. The trim removed 4 bases at V and 1 base at J, leaving 6 bases unmatched. Per germline, CDR1 SGHRS and CDR2 YFSETQ. This CDR3 spans 15 amino acids. The CDR3: CASSDWTGTQETQYF. CDR3 bases: TGCGCCAGCAGCGACTGGACAGGGACCCAAGAGACCCAGTACTTC.

V and J are TRBV5-5 and TRBJ2-3; 7 positions match TRBD1. V lost 4 bases to trimming and J lost 7 bases; unmatched junction nucleotides: 6. The CDR3 sequence is 13 residues long. CDR1 and CDR2 (germline): SGHKS, YYEKEE (reference sequence). CDR3 sequence: CASSLWTGHTQYF. CDR3 bases: TGTGCCAGCAGCCTATGGACAGGTCATACGCAGTATTTT.

This chain links TRBV13 with TRBJ1-2; D is ambiguous. This CDR3 has 17 amino acids. Trimming took off 2 bases at V and 8 bases at J, with 24 bases between the two ends. In germline, CDR1 is PRHDT, CDR2 FYEKMQ (reference sequence). CDR3 DNA sequence: TGTGCCAGCAGCTTAAGAGGATCGTCGGGGATTCCTATGGGCTACACCTTC. Protein product: CASSLRGSSGIPMGYTF.

V gene TRBV7-2 combines with J gene TRBJ2-3, with TRBD1 as a possible D gene (6 bases). The CDR3 is made up of 13 amino acids. The V end was cut by 5 bases, the J end by 6 bases, with 12 bases between. Germline CDR1 and CDR2: SGHTA and FQGNSA. The CDR3 here is CASSAGTSDTQYF. The CDR3 DNA is TGTGCCAGCAGCGCCGGGACATCCGATACGCAGTATTTT.

Worth noting for this clone: Germline is not matched at one junction end, which may reflect a read error. The chain recombines TRBV11-3 with TRBJ2-2; D unresolved. This CDR3 spans 14 amino acids. CDR1 SGHNT and CDR2 YENEEA come from the germline V gene. CDR3 loop: CASSLDPSERELFF. The CDR3, as DNA: TGTGCCAGCAGCCTAGATCCCTCGGAGCGGGAGCTGTTTTTT.

This clone appeared a single time. The chain has TRBV28 and TRBJ2-2, with D perhaps assigned TRBD1 or TRBD2 (5 bases each). The V and J ends lost 7 bases and 9 bases respectively, with 21 bases between them. The CDR3 consists of 15 residues. Germline-derived CDR1 and CDR2 are MDHEN and SYDVKM. Here the CDR3 DNA reads TGTGCCAGCACCTCGGGGACCCCCAAGGGGAGGGAGCTGTTTTTT. Translated: CASTSGTPKGRELFF.

The V and J genes are TRBV30 and TRBJ1-5; 7 bases fit TRBD1. Trimming took 5 bases from V and 4 from J; bases not matched to a gene: 11. CDR1 is GTSNPN and CDR2 is SVGIG in the germline V gene (reference sequence). CDR3 length equals 15 residues. DNA of the CDR3: TGTGCCTGGGGGGTTACAGGGGCGCGGAATCAGCCCCAGCATTTT. Residues: CAWGVTGARNQPQHF.

V is TRBV2 and J is TRBJ2-2; tentative D call: TRBD1 (7 bases). The CDR3 runs 16 residues. Per the germline V gene, CDR1 is SNHLY and CDR2 is FYNNEI. V was trimmed by 7 bases and J by 5 bases, leaving 20 bases between them. CDR3 sequence (DNA): TGTGCCAGCATGGAGGGGATACAGGGGTTAACCGGGGAGCTGTTTTTT. Its protein product is CASMEGIQGLTGELFF.

CDR3 DNA: TGTGCCAGCAGCACAACCGGTGGGGGCTATGGCTACACCTTC. Residues: CASSTTGGGYGYTF. The genes are TRBV11-2 and TRBJ1-2; possibly TRBD1 for D (5 bases). V shed 5 bases and J shed 4 bases, with 14 bases lying between them. CDR3 length: 14 residues. Germline CDR1 SGHAT, CDR2 FQNNGV.

V and J are TRBV15 and TRBJ1-5; D might be TRBD1 (6 bases). The CDR3 consists of 15 residues. The germline V and J ends were trimmed by 0 bases and 7 bases, with 13 bases remaining between them. Germline V gene sequence: CDR1 LNHNV, CDR2 YYDKDF (reference sequence). The CDR3 DNA follows: TGTGCCACCAGCAGAGATCGGACAGTTGACCAGCCCCAGCATTTT. As protein: CATSRDRTVDQPQHF.

V is TRBV9 and J is TRBJ2-7, with D possibly TRBD1 on 6 matching bases. Trimming removed 4 bases from V and 5 bases from J, with 16 bases in between. The CDR3 has 14 residues. Germline V gene data show CDR1 as SGDLS and CDR2 as YYNGEE. The CDR3 sequence is CASSLVGTFDEQYF. CDR3 nucleotides: TGTGCCAGCAGCCTGGTAGGGACATTCGACGAGCAGTACTTC.

This clone came up once. The chain couples TRBV7-9 to TRBJ2-1, with D unclear. The V gene lost 3 bases and the J gene lost 5 bases, with 17 bases spanning the gap. The germline V gene has CDR1 SEHNR and CDR2 FQNEAQ (reference sequence). The CDR3 totals 16 residues. CDR3 nucleotides: TGTGCCAGCAGCTTCAACACTGGTGGCAACAACAATGAGCAGTTCTTC. Encoded protein: CASSFNTGGNNNEQFF.

The chain recombines TRBV6-1 with TRBJ1-1; D might be TRBD1 (5 bases). The V end was cut by 4 bases, the J end by 3 bases, with 18 bases between. The CDR3 is 16 amino acids. Germline lookup yields CDR1 MNHNS and CDR2 SASEGT. DNA of the CDR3: TGTGCCAGCAGTGGCGGATTGGGGGTTGGGGACACTGAAGCTTTCTTT. Translated: CASSGGLGVGDTEAFF.

In its sample, this clone was seen once. J is TRBJ2-5 and V is TRBV6-5; 11 bases are shared with TRBD1. Germline loops: CDR1 MNHEY, CDR2 SVGAGI. The J segment lost 5 bases and the V segment lost 5 bases, leaving 4 bases of the junction unmatched. The CDR3 contains 14 residues. In DNA, the CDR3 is TGTGCCAGCAGTACCCGGGACAGGGGGGAGACCCAGTACTTC. Translating gives CASSTRDRGETQYF.

The CDR3 region is CASRTGVGNTIYF. The DNA of the CDR3 is TGTGCCAGCAGAACAGGGGTAGGAAACACCATATATTTT. V is TRBV27 and J is TRBJ1-3; the match to TRBD1 covers 7 bases. Germline CDR1 reads MNHEY; CDR2 reads SMNVEV (reference sequence). The CDR3 is 13 amino acids. V dropped 6 bases and J dropped 4; count of bases not matched to a gene: 3.

The chain links TRBV6-5 to TRBJ1-5; D remains ambiguous. V was pared by 8 bases and J by 0 bases, with 8 bases between. This CDR3 is 13 amino acids long. Germline CDR1 MNHEY, CDR2 SVGAGI. For the CDR3, the DNA is TGTGCCAGCGGTTTGTATAGCAATCAGCCCCAGCATTTT. Amino acids: CASGLYSNQPQHF.

The rearrangement links TRBV5-1 to TRBJ2-1; D not certain. V was shortened by 0 bases and J by 7 bases, with 14 bases between the two germline ends. The CDR3 is 15 residues long. Germline CDR1 and CDR2: SGHRS and YFSETQ. CDR3: CASSLADSWLNEQFF. The CDR3 region has the DNA TGCGCCAGCAGCTTGGCAGACTCATGGTTGAATGAGCAGTTCTTC.

This chain links TRBV27 with TRBJ2-6; a weak D match, TRBD1 (5 bases). This CDR3 contains 16 residues. Trimming pared 5 bases from V and 0 bases from J, leaving 11 bases between. In germline, CDR1 is MNHEY, CDR2 SMNVEV (reference sequence). The DNA for the CDR3 is TGTGCCAGCAGTAATACAGGAATCTCTGGGGCCAACGTCCTGACTTTC. Amino acid sequence: CASSNTGISGANVLTF.

The V and J genes are TRBV20-1 and TRBJ1-6; D unresolved. CDR3 size: 11 residues. Germline V gives CDR1 DFQATT, CDR2 SNEGSKA (reference sequence). Trimming shortened V by 3 bases and J by 10 bases, and 7 bases separated the two germline ends. CDR3 amino acids: CSASFDSPLHF. The CDR3 DNA reads as TGCAGTGCTAGTTTCGACTCACCCCTCCACTTT.

The rearrangement links TRBV6-1 to TRBJ2-5; the match to TRBD2 covers 11 bases. V dropped 3 bases and J dropped 4; count of bases not matched to a gene: 7. From germline, CDR1 is MNHNS and CDR2 SASEGT. There are 16 residues in the CDR3. DNA for the CDR3: TGTGCCAGCAGTGATCTACTCACTAGCGGGAGAGAGACCCAGTACTTC. Translating it yields CASSDLLTSGRETQYF.

This chain uses TRBV6-6 with TRBJ1-5; tentatively, D is TRBD1 (5 bases). Deletions cut 0 bases from V and 1 base from J, with 7 bases between. Looked up from germline, CDR1 is MNHNY and CDR2 is SVGAGI (reference sequence). The CDR3 runs to 15 residues. The CDR3 is CASSYSGGSNQPQHF. The CDR3, as DNA: TGTGCCAGCAGTTACTCGGGGGGGAGCAATCAGCCCCAGCATTTT.